The following is a T cell receptor (beta chain) sequence with its context. Sequencing used immunoSEQ multiplex PCR; TCRdb keeps in-frame clones, though not all of them. The sample shows fewer than 60,000 clones, approximately 89% of them seen only once. These data belong to a study of T cell changes during pregnancy in multiple sclerosis. Sequences were derived from peripheral blood, sampled after pregnancy. The TCR comes from a female donor in good health, enrolled as a control in a pregnancy study.

CDR3: CASASGTGTDTQYF. The CDR3 nucleotides are TGTGCCAGTGCTAGCGGGACGGGCACAGATACGCAGTATTTT. This chain connects TRBV19 to TRBJ2-3; 9 nucleotides align to TRBD2. The CDR3 is 14 amino acids. Trimming took 8 bases from V and 1 from J; bases not matched to a gene: 4. From germline, CDR1 is LNHDA and CDR2 SQIVND (reference sequence).